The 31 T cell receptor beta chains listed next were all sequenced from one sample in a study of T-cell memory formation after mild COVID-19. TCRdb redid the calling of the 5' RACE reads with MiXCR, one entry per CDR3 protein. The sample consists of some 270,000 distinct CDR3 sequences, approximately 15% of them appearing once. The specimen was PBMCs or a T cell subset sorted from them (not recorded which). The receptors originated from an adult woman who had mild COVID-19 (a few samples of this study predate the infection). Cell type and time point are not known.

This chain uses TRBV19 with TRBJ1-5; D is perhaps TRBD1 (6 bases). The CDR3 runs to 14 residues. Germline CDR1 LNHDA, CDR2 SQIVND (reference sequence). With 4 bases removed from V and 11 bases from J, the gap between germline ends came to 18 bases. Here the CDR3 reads CASSRQVGAWAQHF. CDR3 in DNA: TGTGCCAGTAGTAGACAGGTTGGGGCCTGGGCCCAGCATTTT.

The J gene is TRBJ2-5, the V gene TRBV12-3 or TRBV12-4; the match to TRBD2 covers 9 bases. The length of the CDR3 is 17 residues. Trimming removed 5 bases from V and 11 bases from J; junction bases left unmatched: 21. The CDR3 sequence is CASSPLEFTGTSTRQYF. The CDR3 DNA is TGTGCCAGCAGTCCACTCGAATTTACCGGGACTAGCACCAGACAGTACTTC.

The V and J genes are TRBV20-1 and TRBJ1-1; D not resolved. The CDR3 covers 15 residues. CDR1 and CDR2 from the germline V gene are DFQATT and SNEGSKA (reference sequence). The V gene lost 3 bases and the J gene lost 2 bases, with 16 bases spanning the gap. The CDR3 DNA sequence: TGCAGTGCTAGGGCTTTTCGGGGAACAAACACTGAAGCTTTCTTT. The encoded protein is CSARAFRGTNTEAFF.

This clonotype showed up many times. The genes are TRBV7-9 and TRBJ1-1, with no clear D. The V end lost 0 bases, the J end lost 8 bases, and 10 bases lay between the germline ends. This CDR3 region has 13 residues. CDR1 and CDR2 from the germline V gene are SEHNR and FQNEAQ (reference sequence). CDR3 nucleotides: TGTGCCAGCAGCTTAGCTCTCTTTTCCGAAGCTTTCTTT. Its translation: CASSLALFSEAFF.

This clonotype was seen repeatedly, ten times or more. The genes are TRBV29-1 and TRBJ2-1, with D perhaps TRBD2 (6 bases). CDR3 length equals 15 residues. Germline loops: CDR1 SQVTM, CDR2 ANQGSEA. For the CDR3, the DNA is TGCTTCTCTTGGAGGGGCGGGCGCCAGAACAATGAGCAGTTCTTC. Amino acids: CFSWRGGRQNNEQFF.

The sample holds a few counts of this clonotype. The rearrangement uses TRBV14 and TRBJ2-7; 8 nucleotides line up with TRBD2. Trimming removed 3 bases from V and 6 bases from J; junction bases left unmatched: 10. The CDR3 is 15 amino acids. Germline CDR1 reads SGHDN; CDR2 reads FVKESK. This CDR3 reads CASSQRASGLGEQYF. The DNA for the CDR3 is TGTGCCAGCAGCCAGCGGGCTAGCGGGCTCGGCGAGCAGTACTTC.

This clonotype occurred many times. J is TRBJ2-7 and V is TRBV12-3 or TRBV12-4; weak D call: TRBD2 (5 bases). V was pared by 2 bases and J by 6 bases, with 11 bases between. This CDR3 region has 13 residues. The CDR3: CASSLRSRGEQYF. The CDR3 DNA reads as TGTGCCAGCAGTTTACGGAGCCGGGGCGAGCAGTACTTC.

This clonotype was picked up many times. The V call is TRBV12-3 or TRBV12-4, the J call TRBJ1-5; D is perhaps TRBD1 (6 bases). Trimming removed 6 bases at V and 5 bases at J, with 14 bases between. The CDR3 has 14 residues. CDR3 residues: CASSMTGGYQPQHF. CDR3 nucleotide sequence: TGTGCCAGCAGCATGACAGGCGGGTATCAGCCCCAGCATTTT.

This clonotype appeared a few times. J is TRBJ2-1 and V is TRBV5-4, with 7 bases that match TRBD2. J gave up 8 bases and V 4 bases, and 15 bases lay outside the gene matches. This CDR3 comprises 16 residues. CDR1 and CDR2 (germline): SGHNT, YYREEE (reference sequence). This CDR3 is CASSVRGLGSRDEQFF. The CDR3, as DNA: TGTGCCAGCAGCGTGCGAGGACTAGGTTCCCGGGATGAGCAGTTCTTC.

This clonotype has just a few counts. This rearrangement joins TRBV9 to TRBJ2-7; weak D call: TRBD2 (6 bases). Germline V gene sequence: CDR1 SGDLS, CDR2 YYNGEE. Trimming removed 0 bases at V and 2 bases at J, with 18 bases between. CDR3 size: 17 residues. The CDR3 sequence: CASSVGPLSGRTYEQYF. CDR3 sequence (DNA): TGTGCCAGCAGCGTAGGGCCCCTAAGCGGGCGAACCTACGAGCAGTACTTC.

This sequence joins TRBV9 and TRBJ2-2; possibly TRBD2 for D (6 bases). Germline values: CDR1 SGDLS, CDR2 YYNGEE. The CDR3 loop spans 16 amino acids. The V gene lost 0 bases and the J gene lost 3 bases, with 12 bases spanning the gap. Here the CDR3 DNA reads TGTGCCAGCAGCGTAGAATTGGGACTGTACACCGGGGAGCTGTTTTTT. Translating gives CASSVELGLYTGELFF. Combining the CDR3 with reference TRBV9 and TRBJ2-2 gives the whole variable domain DSGVTQTPKHLITATGQRVTLRCSPRSGDLSVYWYQQSLDQGLQFLIQYYNGEERAKGNILERFSAQQFPDLHSELNLSSLELGDSALYFCASSVELGLYTGELFFGEGSRLTVL.

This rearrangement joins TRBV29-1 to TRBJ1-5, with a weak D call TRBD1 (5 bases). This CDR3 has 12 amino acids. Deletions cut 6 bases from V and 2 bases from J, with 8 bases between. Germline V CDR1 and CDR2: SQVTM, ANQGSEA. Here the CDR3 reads CSVGEGNQPQHF. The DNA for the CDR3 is TGCAGCGTGGGGGAGGGCAATCAGCCCCAGCATTTT. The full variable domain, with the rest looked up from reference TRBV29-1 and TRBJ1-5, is SAVISQKPSRDICQRGTSLTIQCQVDSQVTMMFWYRQQPGQSLTLIATANQGSEATYESGFVIDKFPISRPNLTFSTLTVSNMSPEDSSIYLCSVGEGNQPQHFGDGTRLSIL.

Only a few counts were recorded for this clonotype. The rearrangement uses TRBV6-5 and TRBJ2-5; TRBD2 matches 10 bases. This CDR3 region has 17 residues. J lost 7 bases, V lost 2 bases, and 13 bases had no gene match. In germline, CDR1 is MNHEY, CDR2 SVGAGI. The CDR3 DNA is TGTGCCAGCAGTTACGCCCGGCTAGCGGGAGAGGGCGTGACCCAGTACTTC. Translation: CASSYARLAGEGVTQYF.

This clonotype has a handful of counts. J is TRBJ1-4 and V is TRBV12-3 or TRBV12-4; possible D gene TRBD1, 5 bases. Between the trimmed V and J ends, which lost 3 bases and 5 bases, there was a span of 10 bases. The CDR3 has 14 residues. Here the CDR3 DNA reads TGTGCCAGCAGTTTCGGGACGTGGAATGAAAAACTGTTTTTT. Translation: CASSFGTWNEKLFF.

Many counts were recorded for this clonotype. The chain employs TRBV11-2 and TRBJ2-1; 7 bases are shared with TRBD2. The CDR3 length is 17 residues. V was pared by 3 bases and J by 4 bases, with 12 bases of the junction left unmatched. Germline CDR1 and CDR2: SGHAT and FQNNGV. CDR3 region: CASSLGGGLPSYNEQFF. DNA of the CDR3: TGTGCCAGCAGCTTGGGGGGGGGACTCCCCTCTTACAATGAGCAGTTCTTC.

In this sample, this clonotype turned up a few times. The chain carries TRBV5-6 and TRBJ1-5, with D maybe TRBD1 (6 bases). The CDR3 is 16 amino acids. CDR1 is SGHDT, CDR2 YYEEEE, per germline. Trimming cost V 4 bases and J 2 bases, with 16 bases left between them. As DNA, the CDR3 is TGTGCCAGCAGCCCCCCGTCAGGGGTCGGCAATCAGCCCCAGCATTTT. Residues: CASSPPSGVGNQPQHF.

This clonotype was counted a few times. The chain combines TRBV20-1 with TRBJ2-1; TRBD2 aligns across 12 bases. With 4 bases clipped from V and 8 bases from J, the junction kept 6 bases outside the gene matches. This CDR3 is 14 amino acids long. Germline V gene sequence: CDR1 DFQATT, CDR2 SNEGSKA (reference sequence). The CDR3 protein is CSATSGRASHEQFF. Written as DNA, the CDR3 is TGCAGTGCTACTAGCGGGAGGGCCTCCCATGAGCAGTTCTTC.

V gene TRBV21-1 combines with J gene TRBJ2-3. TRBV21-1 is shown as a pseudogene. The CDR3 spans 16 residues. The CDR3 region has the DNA TGTGCCAGCAGCAATAATTGTTCAGATGACACAGATACGCAGTATTTT. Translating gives CASSNNCSDDTDTQYF.

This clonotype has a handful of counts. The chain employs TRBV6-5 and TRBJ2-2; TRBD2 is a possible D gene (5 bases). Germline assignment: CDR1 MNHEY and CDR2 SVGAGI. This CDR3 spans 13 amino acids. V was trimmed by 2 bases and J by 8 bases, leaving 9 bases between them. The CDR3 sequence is CASSYIGVGELFF. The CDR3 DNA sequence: TGTGCCAGCAGTTACATCGGGGTGGGGGAGCTGTTTTTT.

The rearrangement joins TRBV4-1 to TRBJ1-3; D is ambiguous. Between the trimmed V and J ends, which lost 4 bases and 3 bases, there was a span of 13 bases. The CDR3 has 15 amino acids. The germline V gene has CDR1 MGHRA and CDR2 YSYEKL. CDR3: CASSRDRTSGNTIYF. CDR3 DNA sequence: TGCGCCAGCAGCCGGGATAGGACGAGTGGAAACACCATATATTTT.

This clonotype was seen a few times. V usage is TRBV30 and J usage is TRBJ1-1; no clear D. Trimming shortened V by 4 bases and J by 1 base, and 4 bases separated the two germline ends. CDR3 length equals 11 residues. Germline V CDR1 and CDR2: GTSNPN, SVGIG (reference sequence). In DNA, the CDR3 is TGTGCCTGGACGAGGAACACTGAAGCTTTCTTT. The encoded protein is CAWTRNTEAFF. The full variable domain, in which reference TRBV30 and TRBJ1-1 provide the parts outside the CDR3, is SQTIHQWPATLVQPVGSPLSLECTVEGTSNPNLYWYRQAAGRGLQLLFYSVGIGQISSEVPQNLSASRPQDRQFILSSKKLLLSDSGFYLCAWTRNTEAFFGQGTRLTVV.

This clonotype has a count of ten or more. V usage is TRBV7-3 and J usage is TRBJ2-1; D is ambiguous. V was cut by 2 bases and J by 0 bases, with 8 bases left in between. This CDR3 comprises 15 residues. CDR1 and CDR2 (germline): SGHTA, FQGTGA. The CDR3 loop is CASSLAVSSYNEQFF. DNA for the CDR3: TGTGCCAGCAGCTTAGCCGTTAGCTCCTACAATGAGCAGTTCTTC.

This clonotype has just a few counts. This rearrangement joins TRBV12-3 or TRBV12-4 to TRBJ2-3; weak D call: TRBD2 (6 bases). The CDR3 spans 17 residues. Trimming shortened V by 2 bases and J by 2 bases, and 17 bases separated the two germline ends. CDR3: CASSLTGSGRITDTQYF. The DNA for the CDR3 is TGTGCCAGCAGTTTAACCGGGAGCGGAAGAATCACAGATACGCAGTATTTT.

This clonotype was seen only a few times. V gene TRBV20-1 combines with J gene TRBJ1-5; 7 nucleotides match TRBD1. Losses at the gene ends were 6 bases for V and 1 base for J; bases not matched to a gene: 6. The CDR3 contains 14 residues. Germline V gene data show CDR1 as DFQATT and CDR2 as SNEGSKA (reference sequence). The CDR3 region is CSANDRVSNQPQHF. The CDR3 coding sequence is TGCAGTGCCAATGACAGGGTAAGCAATCAGCCCCAGCATTTT.

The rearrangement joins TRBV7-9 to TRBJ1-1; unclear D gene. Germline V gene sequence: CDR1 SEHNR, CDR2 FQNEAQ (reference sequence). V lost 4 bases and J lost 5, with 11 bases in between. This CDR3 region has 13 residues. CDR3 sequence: CASSSRELTEAFF. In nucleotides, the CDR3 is TGTGCCAGCAGCTCACGGGAACTTACTGAAGCTTTCTTT.

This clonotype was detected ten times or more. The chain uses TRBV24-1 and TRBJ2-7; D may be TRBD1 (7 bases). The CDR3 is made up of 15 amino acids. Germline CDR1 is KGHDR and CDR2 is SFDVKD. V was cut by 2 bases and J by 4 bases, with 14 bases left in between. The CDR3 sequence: CATSDSQTGRYEQYF. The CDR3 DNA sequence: TGTGCCACCAGTGATTCTCAGACAGGGAGGTACGAGCAGTACTTC.

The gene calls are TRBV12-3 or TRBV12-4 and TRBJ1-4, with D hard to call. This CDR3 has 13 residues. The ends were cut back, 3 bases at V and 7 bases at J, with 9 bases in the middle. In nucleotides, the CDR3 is TGTGCCAGCAGTTTGAGGGCTACTGAAAAACTGTTTTTT. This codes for CASSLRATEKLFF.

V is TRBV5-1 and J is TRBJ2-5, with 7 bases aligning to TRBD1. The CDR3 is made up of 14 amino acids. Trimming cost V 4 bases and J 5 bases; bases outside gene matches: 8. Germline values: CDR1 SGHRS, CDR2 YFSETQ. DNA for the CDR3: TGCGCCAGCAGCCAAGACAGGGCGAGTGAGACCCAGTACTTC. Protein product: CASSQDRASETQYF.

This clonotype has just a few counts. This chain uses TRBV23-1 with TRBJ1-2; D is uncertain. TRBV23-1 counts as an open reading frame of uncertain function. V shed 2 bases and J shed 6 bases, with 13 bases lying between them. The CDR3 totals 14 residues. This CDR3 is CASSQGRESNGYTF. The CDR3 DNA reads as TGCGCCAGCAGTCAAGGCCGAGAGTCCAATGGCTACACCTTC.

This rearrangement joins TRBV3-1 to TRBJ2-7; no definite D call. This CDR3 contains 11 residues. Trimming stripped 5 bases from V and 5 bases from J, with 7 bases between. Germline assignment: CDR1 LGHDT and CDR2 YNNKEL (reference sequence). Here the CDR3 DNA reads TGTGCCAGCAGCAGGGTTAACGAGCAGTACTTC. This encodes CASSRVNEQYF.

CDR3: CASSPGAPYNEQFF. The CDR3 nucleotides are TGTGCCAGCAGCCCCGGGGCCCCTTACAATGAGCAGTTCTTC. V usage is TRBV4-2 and J usage is TRBJ2-1, with D possibly called TRBD1 or TRBD2 (5 bases each). The length of the CDR3 is 14 residues. V lost 4 bases and J 4 bases, leaving 11 bases between the germline ends. CDR1 and CDR2 (germline): LGHNA, YNFKEQ.